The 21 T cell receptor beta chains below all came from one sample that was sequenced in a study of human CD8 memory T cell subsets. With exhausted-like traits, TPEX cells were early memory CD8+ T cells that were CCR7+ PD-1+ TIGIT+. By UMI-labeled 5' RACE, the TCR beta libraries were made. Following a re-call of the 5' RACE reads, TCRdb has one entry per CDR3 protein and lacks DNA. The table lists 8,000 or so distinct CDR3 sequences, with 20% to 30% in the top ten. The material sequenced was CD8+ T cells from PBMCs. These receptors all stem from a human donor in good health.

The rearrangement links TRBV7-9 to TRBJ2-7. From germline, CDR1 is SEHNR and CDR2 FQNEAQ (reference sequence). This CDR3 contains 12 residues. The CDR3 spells CASSLEFYEQYF.

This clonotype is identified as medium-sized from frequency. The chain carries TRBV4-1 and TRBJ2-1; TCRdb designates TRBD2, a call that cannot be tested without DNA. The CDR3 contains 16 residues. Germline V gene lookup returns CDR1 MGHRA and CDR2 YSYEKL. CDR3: CASSVGTLSPYNEQFF.

The CDR3 reads CASSLRQGYEQYF. The rearrangement links TRBV7-3 to TRBJ2-7; the TRBD1 assignment by TCRdb is unverifiable without DNA. The CDR3 is 13 residues long. Germline CDR1 SGHTA, CDR2 FQGTGA.

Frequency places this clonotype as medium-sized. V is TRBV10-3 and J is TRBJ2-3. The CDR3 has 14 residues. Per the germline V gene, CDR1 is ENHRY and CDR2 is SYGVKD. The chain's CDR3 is CAISEQQDTDTQYF.

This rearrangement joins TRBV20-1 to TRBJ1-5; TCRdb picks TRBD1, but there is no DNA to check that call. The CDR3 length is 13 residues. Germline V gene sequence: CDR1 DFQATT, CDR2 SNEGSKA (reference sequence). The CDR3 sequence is CSATLRDRQPQHF.

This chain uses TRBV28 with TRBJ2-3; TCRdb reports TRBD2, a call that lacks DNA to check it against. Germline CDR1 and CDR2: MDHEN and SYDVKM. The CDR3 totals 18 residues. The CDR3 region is CASSVASGRTSWVDTQYF.

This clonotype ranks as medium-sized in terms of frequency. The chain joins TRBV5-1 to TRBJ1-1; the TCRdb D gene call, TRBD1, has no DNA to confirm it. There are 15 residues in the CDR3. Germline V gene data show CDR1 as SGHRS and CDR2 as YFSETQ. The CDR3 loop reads CASSSIPGEKNEAFF.

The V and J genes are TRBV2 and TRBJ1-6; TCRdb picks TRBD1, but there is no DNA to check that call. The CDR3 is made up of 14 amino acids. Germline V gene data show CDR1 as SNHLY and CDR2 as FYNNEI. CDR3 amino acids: CATRDRGRNSPLHF.

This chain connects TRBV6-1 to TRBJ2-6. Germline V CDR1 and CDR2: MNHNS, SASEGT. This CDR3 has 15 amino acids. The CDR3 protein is CASSEGGSGANVLTF.

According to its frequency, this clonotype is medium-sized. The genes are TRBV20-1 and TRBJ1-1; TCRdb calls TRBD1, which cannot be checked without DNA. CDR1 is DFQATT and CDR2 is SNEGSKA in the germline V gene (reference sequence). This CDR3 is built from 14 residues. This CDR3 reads CSAPVTGGLTEAFF.

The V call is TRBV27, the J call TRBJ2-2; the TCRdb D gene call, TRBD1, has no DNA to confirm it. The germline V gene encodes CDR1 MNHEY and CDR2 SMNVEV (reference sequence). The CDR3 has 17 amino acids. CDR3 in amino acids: CASSLLDRGTGTGELFF.

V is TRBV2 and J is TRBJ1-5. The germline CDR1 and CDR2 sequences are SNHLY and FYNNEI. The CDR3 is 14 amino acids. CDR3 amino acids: CASSELDMNQPQHF. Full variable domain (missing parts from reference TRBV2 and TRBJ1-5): EPEVTQTPSHQVTQMGQEVILRCVPISNHLYFYWYRQILGQKVEFLVSFYNNEISEKSEIFDDQFSVERPDGSNFTLKIRSTKLEDSAMYFCASSELDMNQPQHFGDGTRLSIL.

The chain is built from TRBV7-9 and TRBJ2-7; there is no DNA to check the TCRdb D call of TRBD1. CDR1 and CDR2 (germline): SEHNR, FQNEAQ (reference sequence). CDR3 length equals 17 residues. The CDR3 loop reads CASSPWTSGGTPYEQYF.

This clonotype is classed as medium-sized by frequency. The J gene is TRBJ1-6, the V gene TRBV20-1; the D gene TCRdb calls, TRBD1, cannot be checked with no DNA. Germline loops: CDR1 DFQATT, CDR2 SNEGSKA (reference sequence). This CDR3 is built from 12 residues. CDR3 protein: CSDWTPNSPLHF.

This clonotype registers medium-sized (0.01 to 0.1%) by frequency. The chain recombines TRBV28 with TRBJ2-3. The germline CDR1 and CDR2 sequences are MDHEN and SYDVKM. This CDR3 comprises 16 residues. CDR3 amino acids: CASSFDSSGRSDTQYF.

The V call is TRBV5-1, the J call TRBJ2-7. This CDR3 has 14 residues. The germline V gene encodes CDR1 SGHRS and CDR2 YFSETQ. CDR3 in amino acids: CASSLESSSYEQYF.

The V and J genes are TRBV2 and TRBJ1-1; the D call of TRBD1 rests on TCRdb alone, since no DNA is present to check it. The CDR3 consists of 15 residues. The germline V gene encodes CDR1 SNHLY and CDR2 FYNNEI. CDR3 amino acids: CASRGYEGRRTEAFF.

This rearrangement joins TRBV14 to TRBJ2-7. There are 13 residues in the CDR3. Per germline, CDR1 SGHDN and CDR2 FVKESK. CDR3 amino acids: CASSQAASYEQYF.

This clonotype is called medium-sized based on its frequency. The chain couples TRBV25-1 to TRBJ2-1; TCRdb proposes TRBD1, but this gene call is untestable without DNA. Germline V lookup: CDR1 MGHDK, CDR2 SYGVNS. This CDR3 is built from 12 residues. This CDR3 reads CASSLVTGGQFF.

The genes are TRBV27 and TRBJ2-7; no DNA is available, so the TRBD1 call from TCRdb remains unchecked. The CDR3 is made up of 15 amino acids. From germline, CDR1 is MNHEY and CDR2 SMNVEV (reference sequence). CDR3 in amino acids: CASSTPGASSYEQYF.

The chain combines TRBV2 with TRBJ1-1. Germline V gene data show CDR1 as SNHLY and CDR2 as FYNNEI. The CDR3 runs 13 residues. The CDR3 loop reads CASLPGLNTEAFF.